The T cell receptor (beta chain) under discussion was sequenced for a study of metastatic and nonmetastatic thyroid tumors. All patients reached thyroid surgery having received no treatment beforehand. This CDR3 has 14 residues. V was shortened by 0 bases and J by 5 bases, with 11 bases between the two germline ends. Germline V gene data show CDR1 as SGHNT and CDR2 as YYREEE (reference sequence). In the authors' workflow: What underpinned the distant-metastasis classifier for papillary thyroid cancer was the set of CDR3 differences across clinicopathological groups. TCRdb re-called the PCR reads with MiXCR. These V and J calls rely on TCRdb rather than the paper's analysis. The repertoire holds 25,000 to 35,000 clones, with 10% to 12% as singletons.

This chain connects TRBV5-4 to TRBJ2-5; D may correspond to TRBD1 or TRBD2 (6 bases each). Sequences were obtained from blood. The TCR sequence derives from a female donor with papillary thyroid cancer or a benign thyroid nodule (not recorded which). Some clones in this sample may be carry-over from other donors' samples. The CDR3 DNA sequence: TGTGCCAGCAGCTTGGAGGGGGGTGTGGAGACCCAGTACTTC. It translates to CASSLEGGVETQYF.